Below, 21 T cell receptor beta chains from the same sample are listed, as sequenced in a study of blood T cell repertoires in COVID-19 (dated by TCRdb to the early 2020s). Library creation used the immunoSEQ multiplex PCR assay. TCRdb carries this immuneACCESS record with in-frame sequences only. Its versions omit some clonotypes, under half of them owing to an unresolved V gene in the studies checked, with the rest unexplained. The sample includes tens of thousands of clones, with approximately 80% observed a single time. Jointly, the top ten make up 7.2% of the sample. The specimen sequenced was peripheral blood. These receptors were obtained from a man aged 55 to 70 with acute or convalescent COVID-19.

This chain uses TRBV3-1 (or the pseudogene TRBV3-2) with TRBJ1-5, with TRBD1 matching 11 bases. The CDR3 is 14 amino acids. Germline assignment: CDR1 LGHDT and CDR2 YNNKEL (reference sequence). V lost 3 bases to trimming and J lost 6 bases; unmatched junction nucleotides: 1. CDR3 region: CASSHGTGGQPQHF. The CDR3 DNA follows: TGTGCCAGCAGCCACGGGACAGGGGGTCAGCCCCAGCATTTT.

J is TRBJ1-1 and V is TRBV24-1, with D maybe TRBD1 (6 bases). The CDR3 is 18 amino acids. CDR1 is KGHDR and CDR2 is SFDVKD in the germline V gene. V was shortened by 5 bases and J by 1 base, with 22 bases between the two germline ends. The CDR3 nucleotides are TGTGCCACCAGTGGAGCCAGGTTAGGGGGGGGTCCGAACACTGAAGCTTTCTTT. Its protein is CATSGARLGGGPNTEAFF.

This chain joins TRBV5-1 and TRBJ2-3; possibly TRBD1 for D (5 bases). The CDR3 runs 14 residues. Trimming stripped 0 bases from V and 6 bases from J, with 11 bases between. Per germline, CDR1 SGHRS and CDR2 YFSETQ. This chain's CDR3 is CASSLDQGSDTQYF. In nucleotides, the CDR3 is TGCGCCAGCAGCTTGGATCAGGGTTCGGATACGCAGTATTTT.

The gene calls are TRBV24-1 and TRBJ2-5; maybe TRBD2 (6 bases). Germline-derived CDR1 and CDR2 are KGHDR and SFDVKD. The CDR3 sequence is 14 residues long. V dropped 3 bases and J dropped 2 bases, with 9 bases sitting between them. The CDR3 DNA is TGTGCCACCAGTGATCCAGGGAGGCAAGAGACCCAGTACTTC. This translates into CATSDPGRQETQYF.

The chain recombines TRBV6-2 or TRBV6-3 with TRBJ2-1; 8 nucleotides align to TRBD1. V trimming: 6 bases; J trimming: 9 bases; junction bases outside the gene matches: 7. The CDR3 contains 13 residues. In germline, CDR1 is MNHEY, CDR2 SVGEGT. CDR3 region: CASSGQGVSEQFF. The CDR3 nucleotides read TGTGCCAGCAGCGGACAGGGCGTGAGTGAGCAGTTCTTC.

The chain has TRBV13 and TRBJ1-2, with D possibly being TRBD1 (5 bases). Per the germline V gene, CDR1 is PRHDT and CDR2 is FYEKMQ (reference sequence). V was pared by 3 bases and J by 5 bases, with 10 bases between. This CDR3 is 13 amino acids long. The CDR3 DNA is TGTGCCAGCAGCTTCGGGGGAAATTATGGCTACACCTTC. Its protein product is CASSFGGNYGYTF.

This sequence joins TRBV11-1 and TRBJ1-1; the match to TRBD1 covers 8 bases. V gave up 5 bases and J gave up 5 bases; unmatched junction bases: 7. Germline CDR1 SGHAT, CDR2 FQDESV (reference sequence). The CDR3 loop spans 14 amino acids. The CDR3 DNA follows: TGTGCCAGCAGCACCCAGGGGGCAGTTACTGAAGCTTTCTTT. This gives the protein CASSTQGAVTEAFF.

CDR3 DNA: TGCGCCAGCAGCCCCCGGGGAGCAGGGGCCGCGAACACTGAAGCTTTCTTT. Translating gives CASSPRGAGAANTEAFF. V gene TRBV5-1 combines with J gene TRBJ1-1; possibly TRBD1 for D (6 bases). The germline V gene has CDR1 SGHRS and CDR2 YFSETQ. Trimming took 4 bases from V and 1 from J, leaving 20 bases between them. This CDR3 spans 17 amino acids.

This chain uses TRBV7-9 with TRBJ1-2; D is undetermined. The CDR3 contains 13 residues. Trimming took off 0 bases at V and 5 bases at J, with 7 bases between the two ends. Germline CDR1 is SEHNR and CDR2 is FQNEAQ (reference sequence). DNA of the CDR3: TGTGCCAGCAGCTTAGCGCGGGGTTATGGCTACACCTTC. Translated: CASSLARGYGYTF. Combining the CDR3 with reference TRBV7-9 and TRBJ1-2 gives the whole variable domain DTGVSQNPRHKITKRGQNVTFRCDPISEHNRLYWYRQTLGQGPEFLTYFQNEAQLEKSRLLSDRFSAERPKGSFSTLEIQRTEQGDSAMYLCASSLARGYGYTFGSGTRLTVV.

This rearrangement joins TRBV6-6 to TRBJ1-2; 9 nucleotides agree with TRBD1. The CDR3 contains 16 residues. V gave up 4 bases and J gave up 6 bases; unmatched junction bases: 12. Looked up from germline, CDR1 is MNHNY and CDR2 is SVGAGI (reference sequence). The CDR3 nucleotides are TGTGCCAGCAGTTTACTACCGACAGGGGGGTTTAATGGCTACACCTTC. This sequence encodes CASSLLPTGGFNGYTF.

The chain recombines TRBV5-1 with TRBJ1-5; D uncertain. Trimming removed 4 bases at V and 3 bases at J, with 11 bases between. CDR1 is SGHRS, CDR2 YFSETQ, per germline. The CDR3 extends over 14 amino acids. CDR3 DNA: TGCGCCAGCAGCCCGGCCTTAGCCAATCAGCCCCAGCATTTT. Translating it yields CASSPALANQPQHF.

V gene TRBV6-1 combines with J gene TRBJ2-4; D remains ambiguous. The CDR3 loop spans 15 amino acids. Germline CDR1 MNHNS, CDR2 SASEGT. The V gene lost 2 bases and the J gene lost 0 bases, with 8 bases spanning the gap. The DNA for the CDR3 is TGTGCCAGCAGTGAAATCGGGTTAGCCAAAAACATTCAGTACTTC. Amino acids: CASSEIGLAKNIQYF.

This rearrangement joins TRBV6-4 to TRBJ2-7, with TRBD2 matching 14 bases. The CDR3 contains 15 residues. CDR1 MRHNA and CDR2 SNTAGT come from the germline V gene. Unmatched junction bases numbered 7, after V lost 6 bases and J lost 6 bases. The CDR3 reads CASSEGTSGGGEQYF. The CDR3, as DNA: TGTGCCAGCAGCGAGGGGACTAGCGGGGGAGGCGAGCAGTACTTC.

The V call is TRBV6-5, the J call TRBJ1-6, with 8 positions matching TRBD1. Unmatched junction bases numbered 5, after V lost 6 bases and J lost 10 bases. The CDR3 totals 13 residues. Germline V gene sequence: CDR1 MNHEY, CDR2 SVGAGI. CDR3 DNA sequence: TGTGCCAGCAGCCGTAGACAGGGGTCACCCCTCCACTTT. Translating gives CASSRRQGSPLHF.

A single count supports this clone. The chain is built from TRBV6-1 and TRBJ1-2; 7 bases are a match to TRBD1. Germline V CDR1 and CDR2: MNHNS, SASEGT. The CDR3 sequence is 13 residues long. Trimming at V came to 1 base and at J to 4 bases, leaving 0 bases not matched to a gene. Here the CDR3 reads CASSEDRGYGYTF. As DNA, the CDR3 is TGTGCCAGCAGTGAAGACAGGGGCTATGGCTACACCTTC.

A single count supports this clone. The V and J genes are TRBV21-1 and TRBJ2-7; no DNA check was done on the table's D call, TRBD1. TRBV21-1 is reported as a pseudogene. There are 15 residues in the CDR3. CDR3 coding DNA: TGTGCCAGCCCCAAGATTGACAGGGGGCCATGTGAGCAGTACTTC. As protein: CASPKIDRGPCEQYF.

J is TRBJ1-3 and V is TRBV7-6; possible D gene TRBD1, 5 bases. The CDR3 runs 16 residues. In germline, CDR1 is SGHVS, CDR2 FNYEAQ. Trimming shortened V by 1 base and J by 0 bases, and 10 bases separated the two germline ends. Here the CDR3 reads CASSLDTGASGNTIYF. CDR3 nucleotide sequence: TGTGCCAGCAGCTTAGATACAGGCGCCTCTGGAAACACCATATATTTT. Variable domain in full (rest from reference TRBV7-6 and TRBJ1-3): GAGVSQSPRYKVTKRGQDVALRCDPISGHVSLYWYRQALGQGPEFLTYFNYEAQQDKSGLPNDRFSAERPEGSISTLTIQRTEQRDSAMYRCASSLDTGASGNTIYFGEGSWLTVV.

This clone was recorded once. The chain combines TRBV5-1 with TRBJ1-2, with a tentative D call TRBD1 (5 bases). The CDR3 is made up of 14 amino acids. Germline CDR1 is SGHRS and CDR2 is YFSETQ. Trimming shortened V by 4 bases and J by 3 bases, and 13 bases separated the two germline ends. CDR3 nucleotides: TGCGCCAGCAGCCCCGCGCTAGGGGACTATGGCTACACCTTC. Translating gives CASSPALGDYGYTF.

The rearrangement joins TRBV11-3 to TRBJ1-1, with no clear D. CDR3 length: 13 residues. CDR1 SGHNT and CDR2 YENEEA come from the germline V gene. V was pared by 3 bases and J by 1 base, with 6 bases between. CDR3 DNA: TGTGCCAGCAGCTTCAGGTCGAACACTGAAGCTTTCTTT. Translating gives CASSFRSNTEAFF.

This sequence joins TRBV6-1 and TRBJ2-7, with 7 positions matching TRBD1. This CDR3 is built from 14 residues. J was trimmed by 0 bases and V by 7 bases; bases with no gene match: 6. Germline V gives CDR1 MNHNS, CDR2 SASEGT. The CDR3 loop is CASNIQGFSYEQYF. CDR3 nucleotide sequence: TGTGCCAGCAACATACAGGGGTTCTCCTACGAGCAGTACTTC.

The chain has TRBV27 and TRBJ1-5, with 9 nucleotides matching TRBD1. The germline V gene encodes CDR1 MNHEY and CDR2 SMNVEV (reference sequence). V trimming: 2 bases; J trimming: 5 bases; junction bases outside the gene matches: 7. CDR3 length equals 16 residues. CDR3 sequence reads: CASSLVGQGIYQPQHF. CDR3 bases: TGTGCCAGCAGTTTAGTCGGACAGGGGATATATCAGCCCCAGCATTTT.